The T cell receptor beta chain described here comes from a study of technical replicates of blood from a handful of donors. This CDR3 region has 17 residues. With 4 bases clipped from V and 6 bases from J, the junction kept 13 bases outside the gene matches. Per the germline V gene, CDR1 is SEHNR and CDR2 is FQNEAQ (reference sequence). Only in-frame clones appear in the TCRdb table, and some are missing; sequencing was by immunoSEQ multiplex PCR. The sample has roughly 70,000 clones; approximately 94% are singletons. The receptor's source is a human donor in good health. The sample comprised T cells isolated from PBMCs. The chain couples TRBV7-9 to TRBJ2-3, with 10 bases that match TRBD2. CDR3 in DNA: TGTGCCAGCAGCTCCCCGGCCGCTAGCGGGAGCTGGGATACGCAGTATTTT. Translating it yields CASSSPAASGSWDTQYF. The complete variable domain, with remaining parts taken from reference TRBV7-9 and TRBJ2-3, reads DTGVSQNPRHKITKRGQNVTFRCDPISEHNRLYWYRQTLGQGPEFLTYFQNEAQLEKSRLLSDRFSAERPKGSFSTLEIQRTEQGDSAMYLCASSSPAASGSWDTQYFGPGTRLTVL.